The 17 T cell receptor beta chains given below trace back to one sample, sequenced in a study of blood T cell repertoires in COVID-19. The table came from immunoSEQ multiplex PCR; TCRdb's copy has only in-frame clones and leaves some out. There are about 25,000 clones in the sample; over 85% occur only once, and roughly 4.2% lies in the top ten. The sequenced material came from peripheral blood. These receptors originate from a human donor with active COVID-19. The donor label of this sample is uncertain.

The J gene is TRBJ2-5, the V gene TRBV30; TRBD1 agrees at 9 bases. CDR3 size: 13 residues. Germline CDR1 GTSNPN, CDR2 SVGIG (reference sequence). Losses at the gene ends were 5 bases for V and 1 base for J; bases not matched to a gene: 2. Here the CDR3 DNA reads TGTGCCTGGGTGGGACAGGGCCAAGAGACCCAGTACTTC. This gives the protein CAWVGQGQETQYF.

This chain joins TRBV6-4 and TRBJ2-5, with 8 bases fitting TRBD2. The J segment lost 1 base and the V segment lost 0 bases, leaving 13 bases of the junction unmatched. This CDR3 contains 19 residues. Germline V gives CDR1 MRHNA, CDR2 SNTAGT. This chain's CDR3 is CASSDSIIGRGGGQETQYF. For the CDR3, the DNA is TGTGCCAGCAGTGACTCGATAATTGGCCGGGGGGGAGGCCAAGAGACCCAGTACTTC.

This sequence joins TRBV27 and TRBJ2-1; the D gene is possibly TRBD1 (8 bases). V lost 6 bases and J lost 1, with 13 bases in between. Germline CDR1 reads MNHEY; CDR2 reads SMNVEV (reference sequence). This CDR3 comprises 15 residues. In DNA form, the CDR3 reads TGTGCCAGCAGGGGAGGGACAGGTTCCTACAATGAGCAGTTCTTC. Protein sequence: CASRGGTGSYNEQFF.

The chain joins TRBV4-1 to TRBJ2-2; D unclear. Trimming left V 5 bases short and J 1 base short, with 5 bases between. The germline CDR1 and CDR2 sequences are MGHRA and YSYEKL. The CDR3 has 13 residues. The CDR3 DNA reads TGCGCCAGCAGCGAGTGGAACACCGGGGAGCTGTTTTTT. Residues: CASSEWNTGELFF.

The chain recombines TRBV6-2 or TRBV6-3 with TRBJ1-6; D is unclear. The CDR3 loop spans 16 amino acids. Trimming pared 6 bases from V and 0 bases from J, leaving 12 bases between. Germline CDR1 and CDR2: MNHEY and SVGEGT. The DNA for the CDR3 is TGTGCCAGCAGCAGACGGGTGAGCTCCTATAATTCACCCCTCCACTTT. It specifies CASSRRVSSYNSPLHF.

CDR3 sequence: CASSLYQASNYGYTF. The CDR3 DNA sequence: TGCGCCAGCAGCTTATATCAGGCTTCTAACTATGGCTACACCTTC. This chain joins TRBV5-1 and TRBJ1-2; the D is unclear. Looked up from germline, CDR1 is SGHRS and CDR2 is YFSETQ. V was cut by 2 bases and J by 0 bases, with 11 bases left in between. This CDR3 is 15 amino acids long. The complete variable domain, with remaining parts taken from reference TRBV5-1 and TRBJ1-2, reads KAGVTQTPRYLIKTRGQQVTLSCSPISGHRSVSWYQQTPGQGLQFLFEYFSETQRNKGNFPGRFSGRQFSNSRSEMNVSTLELGDSALYLCASSLYQASNYGYTFGSGTRLTVV.

The chain employs TRBV6-5 and TRBJ2-5; 8 bases are shared with TRBD2. V shed 6 bases and J 2 bases; nucleotides not matched to a gene: 8. This CDR3 contains 15 residues. Germline V gene lookup returns CDR1 MNHEY and CDR2 SVGAGI. CDR3 DNA sequence: TGTGCCAGCAGAACGACTAGCGCACTTCAAGAGACCCAGTACTTC. Amino acid sequence: CASRTTSALQETQYF.

This clone was counted a single time. The chain carries TRBV5-4 and TRBJ2-5; TRBD2 aligns across 7 bases. This CDR3 is 14 amino acids long. V lost 4 bases to trimming and J lost 4 bases; unmatched junction nucleotides: 7. The germline CDR1 and CDR2 sequences are SGHNT and YYREEE (reference sequence). This CDR3 reads CASSPGLRGETQYF. The CDR3 nucleotides are TGTGCCAGCAGCCCGGGACTACGAGGAGAGACCCAGTACTTC.

V gene TRBV24-1 combines with J gene TRBJ2-2; D uncertain. CDR3 length: 14 amino acids. Germline V lookup: CDR1 KGHDR, CDR2 SFDVKD. V was trimmed by 5 bases and J by 1 base, leaving 7 bases between them. The CDR3 region has the DNA TGTGCCACCAGTGGGCCAGGGAACACCGGGGAGCTGTTTTTT. Its protein is CATSGPGNTGELFF.

The chain employs TRBV6-5 and TRBJ1-4, with a weak D call TRBD1 (5 bases). The CDR3 has 14 amino acids. Trimming removed 2 bases at V and 5 bases at J, with 9 bases between. Germline V CDR1 and CDR2: MNHEY, SVGAGI. The CDR3 DNA is TGTGCCAGCAGTTACCGGAGGGGAAATGAAAAACTGTTTTTT. As protein: CASSYRRGNEKLFF.

V gene TRBV6-5 combines with J gene TRBJ2-5; D may be TRBD2 (6 bases). CDR1 is MNHEY and CDR2 is SVGAGI in the germline V gene. This CDR3 region has 13 residues. Trimming left V 8 bases short and J 9 bases short, with 19 bases between. The CDR3 loop reads CASQTSRTLAQYF. CDR3 nucleotide sequence: TGTGCCAGCCAAACTAGCAGGACCCTGGCCCAGTACTTC.

The chain recombines TRBV4-1 with TRBJ2-7; D gene uncertain. The germline V gene has CDR1 MGHRA and CDR2 YSYEKL. This CDR3 comprises 14 residues. V lost 1 base to trimming and J lost 7 bases, with 14 bases between them. DNA of the CDR3: TGCGCCAGCAGCCAAGTCCCAGCCTGGCGGGAGCAGTACTTC. It codes for CASSQVPAWREQYF.

The chain recombines TRBV25-1 with TRBJ1-2; 7 bases agree with TRBD1. The CDR3 sequence is 14 residues long. J gave up 2 bases and V 8 bases, and 8 bases lay outside the gene matches. Germline lookup yields CDR1 MGHDK and CDR2 SYGVNS. CDR3 nucleotides: TGTGCCAGCCAAGAGACAGGGTGGAACTATGGCTACACCTTC. As protein: CASQETGWNYGYTF.

The chain links TRBV7-2 to TRBJ2-3, with TRBD2 identical over 10 bases. This CDR3 spans 15 amino acids. Germline values: CDR1 SGHTA, CDR2 FQGNSA. With V trimmed by 4 bases and J by 3 bases, 4 bases remained unmatched. DNA for the CDR3: TGTGCCAGCAGCTCCACTAGCGGGGTGACAGATACGCAGTATTTT. This translates into CASSSTSGVTDTQYF.

The CDR3 sequence is CASSYRTSGGRETQYF. The CDR3 nucleotides read TGTGCCAGCAGTTACAGGACTAGCGGGGGGCGGGAGACCCAGTACTTC. J is TRBJ2-5 and V is TRBV6-5; 14 bases match TRBD2. CDR1 and CDR2 from the germline V gene are MNHEY and SVGAGI. The CDR3 is made up of 16 amino acids. Trimming cost V 2 bases and J 5 bases; bases outside gene matches: 4.

The chain has TRBV19 and TRBJ2-1, with D perhaps TRBD2 (5 bases). The V end was cut by 6 bases, the J end by 4 bases, with 16 bases between. CDR1 LNHDA and CDR2 SQIVND come from the germline V gene (reference sequence). CDR3 size: 15 residues. CDR3 DNA sequence: TGTGCCAGTAGGGAAACCGACGGGGATTACAATGAGCAGTTCTTC. It is translated as CASRETDGDYNEQFF.

The chain carries TRBV7-9 and TRBJ1-1; tentative D call: TRBD1 (5 bases). The CDR3 loop spans 17 amino acids. Germline V gene sequence: CDR1 SEHNR, CDR2 FQNEAQ (reference sequence). Trimming shortened V by 1 base and J by 0 bases, and 15 bases separated the two germline ends. CDR3 sequence reads: CASSLVGWRGLNTEAFF. CDR3 sequence (DNA): TGTGCCAGCAGCTTAGTGGGGTGGAGGGGATTGAACACTGAAGCTTTCTTT.